This section outlines one T cell receptor beta chain sequence together with its context. Its antigen remains undetermined. Base qualities are not recorded, but no much larger clone differs from it by a single base. These data come from a study of blood T cell repertoires in COVID-19 (TCRdb year 2020). Regarding the complete study: The collaborator samples originated in the United States, Italy and Spain and spanned the acute and convalescent phases of COVID-19. The sample metadata nearly always contained a de-identified subject ID, COVID-19 status, age in years and sex. The prospective study material was composed of cDNA or gDNA derived from T cells, B-cell-depleted T cells, or PBMCs. The repertoires were released in a freely available public database intended as a resource for research on the immune response to SARS-CoV-2. The samples were drawn from two sources: the first 160 participants of the ongoing ImmuneRACE study, and 1,254 subjects contributed by 6 global collaborators. Where HLA class I and class II types were available, the types were taken from metadata supplied by the sample provider, not from assay-based typing. Subjects who had been exposed to COVID-19, were actively infected with it, or had recovered from it provided the deeply sampled blood TCRbeta repertoires that made up the dataset. The paper's findings and limits, for the study overall: The quantity of clinical and demographic metadata differed by source and by participant and was supplied without curation.

A second Seattle source provided samples from volunteer blood donors who had recovered from COVID-19. Each collaborating institution followed its own protocols to collect whole blood in K2EDTA tubes. Collaborator samples were shipped for TCRbeta analysis as frozen whole blood, isolated PBMCs, or DNA extracted from either sample type. TCRbeta CDR3 regions were amplified from genomic DNA by means of the immunoSEQ Assay, a bias-controlled multiplex PCR. As for the original processing: Nucleated cell counts per sample were estimated from amplification of reference gene primers within the assay. To quantify the absolute abundance of each unique TCRbeta CDR3 rearrangement, sequence reads were collapsed and filtered. For each sample, productive Simpson clonality was calculated as the square root of Simpson's diversity index over productive rearrangements. Sourced from immuneACCESS, this table was stored by TCRdb with only in-frame sequences that have V and J called. A share of the clones is absent; for the studies checked, an unresolved V gene accounts for under half, and the remainder has no known explanation. From that table come the V and J calls and clone size; the DNA was used to work out D and trimming. The sample profile shows under 300,000 clones; around 90% of them were found once. Of the sample, just under 1% falls within the top ten clones.

Trimming takes 5 bases from V and 7 bases from J, and the germline ends sit 13 bases apart. The CDR3, from cysteine to phenylalanine, totals 13 residues. The only DNA kept is the CDR3, 39 bases in frame from the first base. Based on the germline V gene (reference sequence), the CDR1 and CDR2 sequences are SGHKS and YYEKEE. This receptor was identified in a woman aged 40 to 50 who had recovered from COVID-19. The chain is made from TRBV5-5 and TRBJ2-1; tentative D gene TRBD1, with 5 bases matching. The material sequenced was peripheral blood. Read as DNA, the sequence is TGTGCCAGCAGTTCGGGCCCAGGGAATGAGCAGTTCTTC. It codes for CASSSGPGNEQFF.